The entry below describes one T cell receptor beta chain. With 3 bases removed from V and 3 bases from J, the gap between germline ends came to 11 bases. The germline V gene encodes CDR1 SGDLS and CDR2 YYNGEE. The CDR3 is 14 residues long. The data were taken from a study of blood T cell repertoires in COVID-19. Study information: Acute and convalescent COVID-19 specimens originated in the United States, Italy and Spain.

Here immunoSEQ multiplex PCR was the method, and the copy in TCRdb shows in-frame clones only, minus some. This table has hundreds of thousands of clones, about 90% appearing once. This receptor was taken from a woman in her forties or fifties who had recovered from COVID-19. The V and J genes are TRBV9 and TRBJ2-3, with D tentatively TRBD2 (6 bases). Material for sequencing was peripheral blood. CDR3 protein: CASSARLETDTQYF. The CDR3 coding sequence is TGTGCCAGCAGCGCCAGACTAGAGACAGATACGCAGTATTTT.